Shown below are 13 T cell receptor beta chains from a single sample sequenced in a study of CD8 T cells in Susac syndrome. Random-hexamer reverse transcription was applied to roughly 0.5 to 1 ug RNA. TCRdb re-analysed the immunoSEQ multiplex PCR reads in MiXCR, keeping a single row per CDR3 protein. The repertoire holds some 260,000 distinct CDR3 sequences, with around 95% as singletons. The specimen sequenced was CD4+ T cells from PBMCs. The receptors come from a human donor with multiple sclerosis.

The chain joins TRBV27 to TRBJ2-6; 10 nucleotides match TRBD1. Germline CDR1 reads MNHEY; CDR2 reads SMNVEV (reference sequence). With 6 bases clipped from V and 0 bases from J, the junction kept 14 bases outside the gene matches. CDR3 length equals 20 residues. The CDR3: CASRPGTGETQGSGANVLTF. For the CDR3, the DNA is TGTGCCAGCAGACCCGGGACAGGGGAGACCCAGGGCTCTGGGGCCAACGTCCTGACTTTC.

The rearrangement links TRBV12-3 or TRBV12-4 to TRBJ2-5; D unclear. Trimming stripped 3 bases from V and 1 base from J, with 12 bases between. The CDR3 loop spans 15 amino acids. The CDR3 reads CASSFTAGPQETQYF. CDR3 DNA: TGTGCCAGCAGTTTCACGGCCGGGCCCCAAGAGACCCAGTACTTC.

The chain recombines TRBV5-1 with TRBJ1-1, with D perhaps matching TRBD1 (6 bases). Germline CDR1 SGHRS, CDR2 YFSETQ. This CDR3 is 13 amino acids long. Trimming pared 7 bases from V and 3 bases from J, leaving 13 bases between. The CDR3 DNA sequence: TGCGCCAGCGGGTTGGGGGGCGACACTGAAGCTTTCTTT. This codes for CASGLGGDTEAFF.

V is TRBV5-4 and J is TRBJ2-5; no firm D call. Germline loops: CDR1 SGHNT, CDR2 YYREEE (reference sequence). CDR3 length equals 15 residues. Trimming took off 0 bases at V and 3 bases at J, with 12 bases between the two ends. The CDR3 DNA reads TGTGCCAGCAGCTTGGGAGGTCGCAGTGAAGAGACCCAGTACTTC. It specifies CASSLGGRSEETQYF.

This sequence joins TRBV5-1 and TRBJ2-6; D gene ambiguous. This CDR3 region has 16 residues. Between the trimmed V and J ends, which lost 2 bases and 0 bases, there was a span of 9 bases. The germline V gene encodes CDR1 SGHRS and CDR2 YFSETQ. The DNA of the CDR3 is TGCGCCAGCAGCTTCACTGTGGGCTCTGGGGCCAACGTCCTGACTTTC. Translating gives CASSFTVGSGANVLTF. Complete variable domain (other parts from reference TRBV5-1 and TRBJ2-6): KAGVTQTPRYLIKTRGQQVTLSCSPISGHRSVSWYQQTPGQGLQFLFEYFSETQRNKGNFPGRFSGRQFSNSRSEMNVSTLELGDSALYLCASSFTVGSGANVLTFGAGSRLTVL.

The V and J genes are TRBV6-1 and TRBJ2-3, with 8 bases that match TRBD2. Looked up from germline, CDR1 is MNHNS and CDR2 is SASEGT. Germline trimming cut 7 bases from V and 0 bases from J; bases unmatched to any gene: 0. The CDR3 is 13 residues long. The CDR3 sequence: CASTGGSTDTQYF. The CDR3 DNA reads as TGTGCCAGCACGGGAGGGAGCACAGATACGCAGTATTTT.

This chain joins TRBV14 and TRBJ2-1, with D unclear. Germline CDR1 SGHDN, CDR2 FVKESK. The CDR3 runs to 11 residues. The V and J ends lost 4 bases and 8 bases respectively, with 6 bases between them. The CDR3 DNA sequence: TGTGCCAGCAGCCTTAACGATGAGCAGTTCTTC. Translated, it gives CASSLNDEQFF.

The chain recombines TRBV3-1 with TRBJ1-4, with D tentatively TRBD1 (5 bases). Germline CDR1 reads LGHDT; CDR2 reads YNNKEL (reference sequence). CDR3 length: 16 residues. V was pared by 3 bases and J by 4 bases, with 15 bases between. CDR3 bases: TGTGCCAGCAGCCAGATCGGGGGACGGAGTAATGAAAAACTGTTTTTT. Protein product: CASSQIGGRSNEKLFF. The variable domain in full, with the rest retrieved from reference TRBV3-1 and TRBJ1-4, is DTAVSQTPKYLVTQMGNDKSIKCEQNLGHDTMYWYKQDSKKFLKIMFSYNNKELIINETVPNRFSPKSPDKAHLNLHINSLELGDSAVYFCASSQIGGRSNEKLFFGSGTQLSVL.

This rearrangement joins TRBV23-1 to TRBJ2-1, with D unclear. TRBV23-1 has ORF status, its function being uncertain. V was pared by 0 bases and J by 0 bases, with 6 bases between. The CDR3 extends over 15 amino acids. CDR3 nucleotide sequence: TGCGCCAGCAGTCAATCGTACAGCTCCTACAATGAGCAGTTCTTC. It yields the protein CASSQSYSSYNEQFF.

This chain uses TRBV7-3 with TRBJ1-2; D might be TRBD1 (6 bases). The V gene's germline CDR1 is SGHTA and CDR2 FQGTGA. The CDR3 covers 14 residues. Trimming removed 5 bases at V and 0 bases at J, with 10 bases between. CDR3 in amino acids: CASSRDRTNYGYTF. In nucleotides, the CDR3 is TGTGCCAGCAGCCGAGACAGGACTAACTATGGCTACACCTTC.

This clonotype has a single count. The chain links TRBV6-1 to TRBJ2-5, with TRBD2 matching over 14 bases. The germline CDR1 and CDR2 sequences are MNHNS and SASEGT. CDR3 size: 19 residues. V gave up 7 bases and J gave up 0 bases; unmatched junction bases: 13. In DNA form, the CDR3 reads TGTGCCAGCACTATAAGGGGACTAGCGGGAGCGGAGTACCAAGAGACCCAGTACTTC. Translating it yields CASTIRGLAGAEYQETQYF.

This chain links TRBV20-1 with TRBJ1-3; D call uncertain. Germline V CDR1 and CDR2: DFQATT, SNEGSKA (reference sequence). There are 16 residues in the CDR3. Trimming removed 0 bases from V and 8 bases from J, with 20 bases in between. Written as DNA, the CDR3 is TGCAGTGCTAGAGATTGGCAGGCCCAAAAGGTAGACACCATATATTTT. This encodes CSARDWQAQKVDTIYF.

This clonotype was seen once. This chain uses TRBV2 with TRBJ2-2; D is unclear. CDR1 is SNHLY, CDR2 FYNNEI, per germline. V was pared by 2 bases and J by 8 bases, with 12 bases between. The length of the CDR3 is 14 residues. The CDR3 nucleotides read TGTGCCAGCAGTGAATCAGGCCCCAGGGGGGAGCTGTTTTTT. This translates into CASSESGPRGELFF.